This T cell receptor (beta chain) was found in a study of blood T cell repertoires in COVID-19. This clone has a handful of counts. Participant age was about 18 to 95 years, and participants resided in about 25 US areas. The study assigned cohorts using participant-reported clinical history. Each recovered donor of Cohort 3 presented with two negative PCRs, clearance, or symptom resolution. Germline CDR1 is MDHEN and CDR2 is SYDVKM. V lost 6 bases to trimming and J lost 6 bases; unmatched junction nucleotides: 15. There are 16 residues in the CDR3. In the original processing: The authors estimated nucleated cell counts from reference gene primer amplification. The table came from immunoSEQ multiplex PCR; TCRdb's copy has only in-frame clones and leaves some out. The V and J calls and the clone size are those of that table, but D and trimming were determined from the DNA. The sample yields more than 200,000 clones, around 89% seen once.

The sequence was obtained from a woman younger than 45 who had recovered from COVID-19. Specimen: PBMCs or T cells enriched from blood (not recorded which). The V and J genes are TRBV28 and TRBJ2-7; TRBD1 matches at 9 bases. The CDR3 reads CASSPSPGQGRGEQYF. CDR3 DNA sequence: TGTGCCAGCAGCCCATCACCGGGACAGGGAAGGGGCGAGCAGTACTTC.